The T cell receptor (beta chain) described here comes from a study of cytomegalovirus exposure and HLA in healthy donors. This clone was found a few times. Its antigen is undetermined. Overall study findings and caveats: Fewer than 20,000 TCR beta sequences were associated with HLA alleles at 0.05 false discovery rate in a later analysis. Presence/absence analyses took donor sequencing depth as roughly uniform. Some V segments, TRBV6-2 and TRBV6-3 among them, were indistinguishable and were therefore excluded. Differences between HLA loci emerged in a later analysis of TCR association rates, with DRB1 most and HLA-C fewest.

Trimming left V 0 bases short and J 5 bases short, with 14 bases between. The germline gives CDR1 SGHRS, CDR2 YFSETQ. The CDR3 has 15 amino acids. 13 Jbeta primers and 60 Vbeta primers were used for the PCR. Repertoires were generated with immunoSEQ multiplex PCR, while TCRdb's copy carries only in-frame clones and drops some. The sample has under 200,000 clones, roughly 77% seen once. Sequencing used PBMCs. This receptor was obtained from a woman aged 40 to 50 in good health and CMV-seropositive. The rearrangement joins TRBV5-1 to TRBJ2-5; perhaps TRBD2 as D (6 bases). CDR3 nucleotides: TGCGCCAGCAGCTTGGATGGCGGGGTTGGGGAGACCCAGTACTTC. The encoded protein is CASSLDGGVGETQYF.